The T cell receptor beta chain under discussion was sequenced for a study of cytomegalovirus exposure and HLA in healthy donors. CDR1 is SGHAT and CDR2 is FQNNGV in the germline V gene. Trimming took 0 bases from V and 2 from J, leaving 7 bases between them. CDR3 length: 15 residues. This clone was observed a single time. Primers included in the PCR were 60 Vbeta and 13 Jbeta primers. Libraries were prepared by immunoSEQ multiplex PCR; TCRdb keeps only in-frame clonotypes and omits some of them. The sample contains about 95,000 clones, approximately 72% of which appear only once. The source is a man aged 18 to 29 in good health and CMV-seropositive. The chain is built from TRBV11-2 and TRBJ1-4, with D unclear. Material for sequencing was PBMCs. CDR3 sequence: CASSLDPGTNEKLFF. CDR3 nucleotide sequence: TGTGCCAGCAGCTTAGATCCCGGGACTAATGAAAAACTGTTTTTT.